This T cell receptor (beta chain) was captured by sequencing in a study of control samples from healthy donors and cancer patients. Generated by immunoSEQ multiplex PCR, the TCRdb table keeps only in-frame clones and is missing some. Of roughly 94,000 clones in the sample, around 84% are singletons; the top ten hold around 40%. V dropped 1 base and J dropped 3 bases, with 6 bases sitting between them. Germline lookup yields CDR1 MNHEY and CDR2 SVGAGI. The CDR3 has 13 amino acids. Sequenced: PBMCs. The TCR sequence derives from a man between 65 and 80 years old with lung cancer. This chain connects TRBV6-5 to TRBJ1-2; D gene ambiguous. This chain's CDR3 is CASSYWDHYGYTF. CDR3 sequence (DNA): TGTGCCAGCAGTTACTGGGATCACTATGGCTACACCTTC.